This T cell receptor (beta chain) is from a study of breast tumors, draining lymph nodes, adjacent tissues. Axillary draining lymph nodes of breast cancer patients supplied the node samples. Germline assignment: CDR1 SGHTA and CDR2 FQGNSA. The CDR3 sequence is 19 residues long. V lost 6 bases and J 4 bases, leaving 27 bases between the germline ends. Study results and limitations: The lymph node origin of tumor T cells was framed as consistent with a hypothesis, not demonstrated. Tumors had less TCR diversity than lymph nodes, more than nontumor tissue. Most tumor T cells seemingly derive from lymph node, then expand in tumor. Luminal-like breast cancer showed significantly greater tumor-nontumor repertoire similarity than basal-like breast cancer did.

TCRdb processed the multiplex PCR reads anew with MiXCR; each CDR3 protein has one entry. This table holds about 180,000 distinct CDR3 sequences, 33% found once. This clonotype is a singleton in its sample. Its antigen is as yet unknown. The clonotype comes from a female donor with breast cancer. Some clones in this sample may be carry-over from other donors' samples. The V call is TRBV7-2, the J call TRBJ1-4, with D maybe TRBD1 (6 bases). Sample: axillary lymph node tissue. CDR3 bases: TGTGCCAGCAGTAAAACCCCCAGCGGGAGGGGACACCGTAATGAAAAACTGTTTTTT. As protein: CASSKTPSGRGHRNEKLFF.